The clone carrying this T cell receptor beta chain was seen a few times. Its antigen is unknown. This specimen comes from a study of T cells after yellow fever vaccination. Study information: It was SMART-Seq v4 Ultra Low Input that prepared the fractions with low cell numbers.

General study points: Clones from primary vaccination mostly reappeared after the booster (about 97% CD4, about 85% CD8).

Trimming shortened V by 3 bases and J by 5 bases, and 13 bases separated the two germline ends. Germline CDR1 reads LNHDA; CDR2 reads SQIVND (reference sequence). The CDR3 loop spans 14 amino acids. MiXCR, applied by TCRdb to the 5' RACE reads, yields one record per CDR3 protein. In the table there are just under 600,000 distinct CDR3 sequences, approximately 13% of which are singletons. The chain employs TRBV19 and TRBJ2-5, with D possibly being TRBD1 (5 bases). The receptor was derived from a man aged 25 to 40 who received the YFV17D yellow fever vaccine. This sample comprised PBMCs, obtained on the day of the yellow fever booster vaccination. DNA for the CDR3: TGTGCCAGTAGTATGGTGCAGGGTCCGGAGACCCAGTACTTC. This translates into CASSMVQGPETQYF.